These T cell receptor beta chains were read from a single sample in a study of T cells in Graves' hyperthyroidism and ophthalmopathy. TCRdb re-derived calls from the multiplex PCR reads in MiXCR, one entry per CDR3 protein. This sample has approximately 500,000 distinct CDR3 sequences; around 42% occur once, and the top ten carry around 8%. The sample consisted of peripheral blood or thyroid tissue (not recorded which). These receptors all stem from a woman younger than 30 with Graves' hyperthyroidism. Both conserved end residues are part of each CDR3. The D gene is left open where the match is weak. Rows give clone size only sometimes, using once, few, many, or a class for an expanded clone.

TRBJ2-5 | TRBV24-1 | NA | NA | CATSDLTERDETQYF | TGTGCCACCAGTGATTTGACAGAGAGGGATGAGACCCAGTACTTC
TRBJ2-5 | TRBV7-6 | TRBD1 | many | CASSSPLTGGGVETQYF | TGTGCCAGCAGCTCACCCCTTACAGGGGGCGGAGTGGAGACCCAGTACTTC
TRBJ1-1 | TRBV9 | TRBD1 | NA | CASSVGGQGAFF | TGTGCCAGCAGCGTAGGCGGACAGGGGGCTTTCTTT
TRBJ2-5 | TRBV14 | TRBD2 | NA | CASSLFSGREGTQYF | TGTGCCAGCAGCCTTTTTAGCGGGAGGGAGGGGACCCAGTACTTC
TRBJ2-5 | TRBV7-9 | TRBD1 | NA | CASSLVGTGLETQYF | TGTGCCAGCAGCTTGGTAGGGACAGGGTTGGAGACCCAGTACTTC
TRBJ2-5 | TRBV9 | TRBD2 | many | CASRRGLAAGETQYF | TGTGCCAGCCGCCGGGGACTAGCGGCCGGGGAGACCCAGTACTTC
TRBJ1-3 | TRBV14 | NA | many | CASSQGADWYSGNTIYF | TGTGCCAGCAGCCAAGGTGCAGACTGGTACTCTGGAAACACCATATATTTT
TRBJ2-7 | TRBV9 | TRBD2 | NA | CASSVATSGSLHEQYF | TGTGCCAGCAGCGTAGCGACTAGCGGGAGCCTCCACGAGCAGTACTTC
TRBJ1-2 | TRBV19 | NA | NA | CASSMGVANYGYTF | TGTGCCAGTAGTATGGGGGTCGCCAACTATGGCTACACCTTC
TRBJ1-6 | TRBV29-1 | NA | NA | CSVELPWSAHF | TGCAGCGTTGAGCTCCCATGGTCGGCCCACTTT
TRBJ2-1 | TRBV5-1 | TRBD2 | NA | CASSLEGTILYNEQFF | TGCGCCAGCAGCTTGGAGGGGACTATCCTCTACAATGAGCAGTTCTTC
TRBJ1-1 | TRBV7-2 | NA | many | CASSLGRDPRRGPEAFF | TGTGCCAGCAGCTTAGGCCGGGACCCCCGAAGAGGCCCTGAAGCTTTCTTT
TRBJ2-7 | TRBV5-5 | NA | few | CASSPAFPYEQYF | TGTGCCAGCTCCCCCGCGTTCCCCTACGAGCAGTACTTC
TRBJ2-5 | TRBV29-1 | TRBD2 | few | CSVSRTSGGLETQYF | TGCAGCGTTTCCCGTACTAGCGGGGGTTTGGAGACCCAGTACTTC
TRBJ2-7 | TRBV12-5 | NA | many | CASGSDSRTYEQYF | TGTGCTAGTGGTTCCGACAGCAGAACCTACGAGCAGTACTTC
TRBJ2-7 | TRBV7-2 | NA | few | CASSSTREQYF | TGTGCCAGCAGCTCCACGAGGGAGCAGTACTTC
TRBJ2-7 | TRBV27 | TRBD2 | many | CASSFGREWYF | TGTGCCAGCAGTTTCGGGCGGGAGTGGTACTTC
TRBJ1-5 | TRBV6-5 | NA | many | CASSDRLNQPQHF | TGTGCCAGCAGTGACAGGCTCAATCAGCCCCAGCATTTT
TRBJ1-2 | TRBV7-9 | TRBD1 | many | CASSLPLDREPNYGYTF | TGTGCCAGCAGCTTACCTCTCGACAGGGAGCCTAACTATGGCTACACCTTC
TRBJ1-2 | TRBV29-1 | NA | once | CSVKKRTYGYTF | TGCAGCGTTAAAAAAAGGACCTATGGCTACACCTTC
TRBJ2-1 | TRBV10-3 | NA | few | CAISESGPSSYNEQFF | TGTGCCATCAGTGAGTCGGGCCCGAGCTCCTACAATGAGCAGTTCTTC
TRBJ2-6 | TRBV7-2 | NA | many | CASSLGGTGANVLTF | TGTGCCAGCAGCTTAGGGGGTACTGGGGCCAACGTCCTGACTTTC
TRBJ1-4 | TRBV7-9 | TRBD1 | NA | CASSPPDRVVEKLFF | TGTGCCAGCAGCCCCCCGGACAGGGTTGTTGAAAAACTGTTTTTT
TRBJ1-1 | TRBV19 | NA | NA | CARDRHVGTEAFF | TGTGCTAGAGATCGGCATGTAGGCACTGAAGCTTTCTTT
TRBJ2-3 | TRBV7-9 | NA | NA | CASSVTENTDTQYF | TGTGCCAGCAGCGTGACAGAAAACACAGATACGCAGTATTTT
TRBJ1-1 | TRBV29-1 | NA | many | CSATRGREAFF | TGCAGCGCTACCAGGGGTCGGGAGGCTTTCTTT
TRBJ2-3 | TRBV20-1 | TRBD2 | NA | CSARTTSGDTDTQYF | TGCAGTGCTAGAACGACTAGCGGGGACACAGATACGCAGTATTTT
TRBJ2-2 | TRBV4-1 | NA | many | CASSQEVANTGELFF | TGCGCCAGCAGCCAAGAAGTAGCGAACACCGGGGAGCTGTTTTTT
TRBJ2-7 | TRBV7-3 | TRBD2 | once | CASSFSGGHEQYF | TGTGCCAGCAGCTTTAGCGGGGGACACGAGCAGTACTTC
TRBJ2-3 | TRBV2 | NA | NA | CASSGSQDTQYF | TGTGCCAGCAGTGGGTCACAGGATACGCAGTATTTT
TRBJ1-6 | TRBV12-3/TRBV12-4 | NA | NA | CASSLETSYNSPLHF | TGTGCCAGCAGTTTAGAGACCTCCTATAATTCACCCCTCCACTTT
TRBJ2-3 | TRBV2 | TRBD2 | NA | CASSQGLAGGSDTQYF | TGTGCCAGCAGCCAAGGTCTAGCGGGAGGATCAGATACGCAGTATTTT
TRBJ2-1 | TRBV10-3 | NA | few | CATSHGNNEQFF | TGTGCCACTTCACACGGGAACAATGAGCAGTTCTTC
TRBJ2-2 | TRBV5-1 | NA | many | CASSLEFTGELFF | TGCGCCAGCAGCTTGGAGTTCACCGGGGAGCTGTTTTTT
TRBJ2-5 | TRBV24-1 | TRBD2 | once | CATSDFAGLASQETQYF | TGTGCCACCAGTGATTTCGCCGGACTAGCAAGTCAAGAGACCCAGTACTTC
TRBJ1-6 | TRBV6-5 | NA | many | CASSPQGAGFYNSPLHF | TGTGCCAGCAGCCCCCAGGGCGCAGGTTTCTATAATTCACCCCTCCACTTT
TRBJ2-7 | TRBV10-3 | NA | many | CAISELEGGGGYEQYF | TGTGCCATCAGTGAACTCGAGGGAGGGGGCGGTTACGAGCAGTACTTC
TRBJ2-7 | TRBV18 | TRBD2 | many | CASSPRLADYEQYF | TGTGCCAGCTCACCGAGGCTAGCGGACTACGAGCAGTACTTC
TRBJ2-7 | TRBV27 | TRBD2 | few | CASSLGLAGGPYEQYF | TGTGCCAGCAGTCTCGGACTAGCGGGCGGTCCCTACGAGCAGTACTTC
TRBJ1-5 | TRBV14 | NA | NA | CASSQDLFINQPQHF | TGTGCCAGCAGCCAAGATTTGTTCATCAATCAGCCCCAGCATTTT
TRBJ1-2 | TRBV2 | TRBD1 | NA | CASKTSGQGSYGYTF | TGTGCCAGCAAAACTAGCGGACAGGGGAGCTATGGCTACACCTTC
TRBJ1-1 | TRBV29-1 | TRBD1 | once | CSVSERGQENTEAFF | TGCAGCGTCTCTGAAAGGGGACAGGAGAACACTGAAGCTTTCTTT
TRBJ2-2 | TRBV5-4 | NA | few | CASSFDLGTTNTGELFF | TGTGCCAGCAGCTTCGACCTCGGGACAACGAACACCGGGGAGCTGTTTTTT
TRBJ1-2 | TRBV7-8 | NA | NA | CASSLAAGGSYGYTF | TGTGCCAGCAGCTTAGCCGCGGGAGGGTCCTATGGCTACACCTTC
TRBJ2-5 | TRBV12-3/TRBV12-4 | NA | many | CASSLIGTQETQYF | TGTGCCAGCAGTTTAATCGGAACCCAAGAGACCCAGTACTTC